This paragraph reports one T cell receptor beta chain. There are many counts of this clonotype. It has no known antigen specificity. No base quality information exists; no much larger clone differs at one position. This sample was taken from a study of naive and memory T cell subsets (dated by TCRdb to 2016 to 2017). Background on the whole study: According to the figure summarizing the samples, there were roughly ten blood donors, 7 tuberculin skin test biopsies and 3 saline control biopsies. PCR2 was typically performed as a SYBR Green qPCR that was stopped at a set threshold, although end-point PCR (roughly 6 cycles) could be used instead for low-input samples.

Libraries came from UMI-ligation and nested PCR. Four rounds of PCR, run with the SP2 primer together with nested alpha and beta constant region primers, were used to amplify the ligated cDNA. TCR RNA was reverse transcribed with SuperScript IV using alpha and beta constant region primers for the blood and skin samples. Using T4 RNA ligase 1, an oligonucleotide carrying both the Illumina SP2 primer and a UMI was ligated onto the 3' end of the cDNA. To prevent hairpin formation, the 12-nucleotide UMI was made up of two random hexamers with an eight-base spacer between them. From the second PCR onward, TCR alpha and beta chain libraries were processed separately, and dual indexing was applied for multiplexing. After pooling, the indexed libraries were analyzed by capillary electrophoresis and sequenced on either an Illumina MiSeq or NextSeq. Libraries were spiked with PhiX DNA at about 5-7.5% so that base diversity was increased and cluster recognition was improved. In the authors' own workflow: Demultiplexor extracted UMIs from read 2, combined them with read 1 TCR sequence, and split reads by sample indices. V and J genes and V-J junctions were identified by Decombinator, and each TCR was assigned a five-part identifier that included V and J deletions. Collapsinator used UMIs to correct sequencing errors and PCR amplification heterogeneity, producing a UMI-based abundance for each TCR. CDR3Translator turned identifiers into nucleotide sequence, translated the nucleotide sequence into amino acids, and pulled out CDR3 regions based on terminal motifs. Error-corrected alpha and beta TCR counts from blood and skin were compared after normalization to input RNA amount. TCRdb applied fastp at Q25 and MiXCR to the public reads, then kept only in-frame beta chains. One record per CDR3 amino acid sequence lists the most common genes and DNA. None of the V and J calls come from the authors' own analysis; TCRdb made them. The sample yields about 25,000 distinct CDR3 sequences; roughly 5.4% were counted once. Approximately 7.4% of the sample belongs to the ten largest clones.

Here is what the overall study found, with its caveats: The RNA-based method was acknowledged to be potentially sensitive to changes in TCR transcripts with T cell activation and differentiation.

The cysteine opens and the phenylalanine closes a CDR3 of 14 amino acids. The kept DNA is CDR3 alone, 42 bases in frame from the first base. V is shortened by 8 bases, J by 14 bases, and the region joining them spans 22 bases. For CDR1 and CDR2, the germline V gene lists ENHRY and SYGVKD. The study reported a robust and sensitive protocol to amplify, sequence and analyze TCRs, based on 3' ligation of a UMI-containing oligonucleotide to TCR cDNA. For whole blood analysis, approximately 2.7 ml of peripheral blood was drawn from adult healthy volunteers into Tempus tubes, and RNA was extracted according to the manufacturer's instructions. Total RNA, without cell sorting, was DNase treated with RQ1 DNase before reverse transcription, targeting about 1 to 1,100 ng input. Libraries were prepared from skin biopsies and whole blood so that pipeline robustness could be tested in samples in which T cells form a minority population.

Recombination connected TRBV10-3 to TRBJ1-6, with a weak D call of TRBD1 (5 bases match). This TCR was recovered from an adult in good health. The sequencing input was blood. The CDR3 reads as follows: CAICSGPPMGALHF. Read as DNA, the sequence is TGTGCCATCTGTTCCGGGCCTCCCATGGGGGCCCTCCACTTT.